The 7 T cell receptor beta chains below come from one sample, sequenced in a study of cytomegalovirus exposure and HLA in healthy donors. PCR was performed using 60 Vbeta and 13 Jbeta primers. The protocol was immunoSEQ multiplex PCR, while the TCRdb copy is restricted to in-frame clones and leaves out a portion. The repertoire holds under 150,000 clones, with just over 70% as singletons. Material for sequencing was PBMCs. The receptors come from a woman aged 60-75 years in good health and CMV-seropositive.

This clone was seen a few times. The chain employs TRBV2 and TRBJ2-5; tentative D call: TRBD2 (5 bases). Germline loops: CDR1 SNHLY, CDR2 FYNNEI. Between the trimmed V and J ends, which lost 5 bases and 2 bases, there was a span of 9 bases. This CDR3 is built from 13 residues. The CDR3 region is CASSPDSQETQYF. CDR3 coding DNA: TGTGCCAGCAGTCCGGACTCGCAAGAGACCCAGTACTTC.

The J gene is TRBJ1-5, the V gene TRBV10-3; 8 nucleotides align to TRBD1. V trimming: 5 bases; J trimming: 6 bases; junction bases outside the gene matches: 3. CDR3 size: 13 residues. The germline CDR1 and CDR2 sequences are ENHRY and SYGVKD. In DNA form, the CDR3 reads TGTGCCATCAGTACGACAGGGGTTCAGCCCCAGCATTTT. Its protein product is CAISTTGVQPQHF.

The V and J genes are TRBV6-1 and TRBJ2-7; 7 bases are a match to TRBD1. The V gene's germline CDR1 is MNHNS and CDR2 SASEGT. CDR3 length: 14 residues. Trimming at V came to 5 bases and at J to 2 bases, leaving 6 bases not matched to a gene. Here the CDR3 DNA reads TGTGCCAGCAGTCCCCGACAGGGAACCTACGAGCAGTACTTC. Translated: CASSPRQGTYEQYF.

The rearrangement joins TRBV19 to TRBJ1-6, with D uncertain. The CDR3 consists of 14 residues. The germline gives CDR1 LNHDA, CDR2 SQIVND (reference sequence). V was cut by 6 bases and J by 0 bases, with 6 bases left in between. The CDR3 nucleotides are TGTGCCAGTAGCCTCAGCTCCTATAATTCACCCCTCCACTTT. Its translation: CASSLSSYNSPLHF. Together with reference TRBV19 and TRBJ1-6, the CDR3 gives the full variable domain: DGGITQSPKYLFRKEGQNVTLSCEQNLNHDAMYWYRQDPGQGLRLIYYSQIVNDFQKGDIAEGYSVSREKKESFPLTVTSAQKNPTAFYLCASSLSSYNSPLHFGNGTRLTVT.

This clone showed up just a few times. CDR3 in amino acids: CASIQGVDRAFF. In DNA form, the CDR3 reads TGTGCCAGCATCCAGGGGGTGGATAGGGCTTTCTTT. The V and J genes are TRBV6-5 and TRBJ1-1; 7 bases fit TRBD1. CDR3 size: 12 residues. Germline trimming cut 7 bases from V and 11 bases from J; bases unmatched to any gene: 10. CDR1 is MNHEY, CDR2 SVGAGI, per germline.

The chain employs TRBV19 and TRBJ1-2; 9 positions match TRBD1. Trimming at V came to 3 bases and at J to 6 bases, leaving 8 bases not matched to a gene. Germline values: CDR1 LNHDA, CDR2 SQIVND (reference sequence). CDR3 length: 15 amino acids. The CDR3: CASSMRGTGTDGYTF. The DNA for the CDR3 is TGTGCCAGTAGTATGCGGGGGACAGGGACTGATGGCTACACCTTC.

The table lists this clone with a count of one. The chain recombines TRBV7-2 with TRBJ2-7; 11 positions agree with TRBD2. J was trimmed by 4 bases and V by 5 bases; bases with no gene match: 7. Germline CDR1 SGHTA, CDR2 FQGNSA. This CDR3 is built from 15 residues. In DNA, the CDR3 is TGTGCCAGCAGCCGTCCCCTAGCGGGGGGTTACGAGCAGTACTTC. As protein: CASSRPLAGGYEQYF. Drawing the rest from reference TRBV7-2 and TRBJ2-7, the complete variable domain is GAGVSQSPSNKVTEKGKDVELRCDPISGHTALYWYRQSLGQGLEFLIYFQGNSAPDKSGLPSDRFSAERTGGSVSTLTIQRTQQEDSAVYLCASSRPLAGGYEQYFGPGTRLTVT.